This is a list of T cell receptor beta chains from one sample in a study of blood T cell repertoires in COVID-19. Repertoires were generated with immunoSEQ multiplex PCR, while TCRdb's copy carries only in-frame clones and drops some. The table shows more than 250,000 clones, with around four fifths occurring only once. Sequenced: peripheral blood. Every receptor here comes from a woman between 50 and 59 years old with acute or convalescent COVID-19. CDR3s include the opening cysteine and the closing phenylalanine or tryptophan. The D gene is left open where the match is weak. The size field is filled for only some rows; it gives once, few, many or a size class.

clone_size | d_call | j_call | v_call | cdr3_nt | cdr3_aa
- | - | TRBJ2-3 | TRBV27 | TGTGCCAGCAGTGGGGGACTGCGAGATACGCAGTATTTT | CASSGGLRDTQYF
once | - | TRBJ1-4 | TRBV2 | TGTGCCAGCAGGTACGGGACAACTATGTTTTTT | CASRYGTTMFF
- | - | TRBJ1-1 | TRBV10-2 | TGCGCCACCTTCAGGGTGAGAGCTTTCTTT | CATFRVRAFF
few | - | TRBJ1-1 | TRBV10-3 | TGTGCCATCAGTGCAGGAACTGAAGCTTTCTTT | CAISAGTEAFF
- | - | TRBJ2-1 | TRBV2 | TGTGCCACCGGAGAGGGGGCCTACAATGAGCAGTTCTTC | CATGEGAYNEQFF
- | TRBD1 | TRBJ1-4 | TRBV29-1 | TGCAGCGTCCAGGGGGCAACTAATGAAAAACTGTTTTTT | CSVQGATNEKLFF
- | - | TRBJ2-3 | TRBV5-4 | TGTGCCAGCAGCCCCCCGGGACTCCAGGGAGATACGCAGTATTTT | CASSPPGLQGDTQYF
- | TRBD1 | TRBJ2-2 | TRBV7-2 | TGTGCCAGCAGCTGGACAGGCACGAACACCGGGGAGCTGTTTTTT | CASSWTGTNTGELFF
once | TRBD2 | TRBJ2-3 | TRBV6-5 | TGTGCCAGCAGTTACTCGATTAGCGGGGGAGTAGATACGCAGTATTTT | CASSYSISGGVDTQYF
few | - | TRBJ2-1 | TRBV27 | TGTGCCAGCAGTTTACGCGGCGAGCAGTTCTTC | CASSLRGEQFF
- | - | TRBJ1-5 | TRBV15 | TGTGCCACCAGCAGAGCAGGGCTCGGGAATCAGCCCCAGCATTTT | CATSRAGLGNQPQHF
once | - | TRBJ2-3 | TRBV30 | TGTGCCTGGAGTCAGGGAACAGATACGCAGTATTTT | CAWSQGTDTQYF
few | - | TRBJ1-5 | TRBV19 | TGTGCCAGTAGGAAGACAGGCGTTAGCAATCAGCCCCAGCATTTT | CASRKTGVSNQPQHF
- | - | TRBJ1-2 | TRBV2 | TGTGCCAGCAGGGAAGGGGTAGGGGTCAACTATGGCTACACCTTC | CASREGVGVNYGYTF
- | - | TRBJ1-3 | TRBV5-4 | TGTGCCAGCAGCGTGGGGTCCGACTTTGGAAACACCATATATTTT | CASSVGSDFGNTIYF
few | - | TRBJ1-6 | TRBV5-4 | TGTGCCAGCAGCTTGGTAGGGGACTCCACCGGGGCCCTCCACTTT | CASSLVGDSTGALHF
- | - | TRBJ1-1 | TRBV12-5 | TGTGCTAGTGACCCGACAGGTTACACTGAAGCTTTCTTT | CASDPTGYTEAFF
- | - | TRBJ1-2 | TRBV3-1/TRBV3-2 | TGTGCCAGCAGCCATCGCGAAAATAACTATGGCTACACCTTC | CASSHRENNYGYTF
once | - | TRBJ1-1 | TRBV6-5 | TGTGCCAGCACATTTGACACTGAAGCTTTCTTT | CASTFDTEAFF
- | - | TRBJ2-3 | TRBV7-9 | TGTGCCACCACCGGGCTTCTAAGCACAGATACGCAGTATTTT | CATTGLLSTDTQYF
- | TRBD2 | TRBJ2-5 | TRBV7-6 | TGTGCCAGCAGCCCCCAGGGACTAGCGGGGTTTGGGACCCAGTACTTC | CASSPQGLAGFGTQYF
- | TRBD2 | TRBJ2-2 | TRBV27 | TGTGCCAGCAGAATGGGACTAGCGGGCACCGGGGAGCTGTTTTTT | CASRMGLAGTGELFF
- | - | TRBJ1-4 | TRBV3-1/TRBV3-2 | TGTGCCAGCAGCCACCTACGTGAAAAACTGTTTTTT | CASSHLREKLFF
- | TRBD2 | TRBJ2-3 | TRBV7-9 | TGTGCCAGCAGCTTGGGGACTAGCGGGTCAGATACGCAGTATTTT | CASSLGTSGSDTQYF
few | TRBD1 | TRBJ2-7 | TRBV6-5 | TGTGCCAGCTTGCCTGGGGACAGGGGCGACGAGCAGTACTTC | CASLPGDRGDEQYF
few | - | TRBJ1-5 | TRBV7-2 | TGTGCCAGCAGCCCGCGAGGAAATCAGCCCCAGCATTTT | CASSPRGNQPQHF
- | - | TRBJ1-2 | TRBV6-5 | TGTGCCAGCAGTCGACAGGATAACTATGGCTACACCTTC | CASSRQDNYGYTF
- | - | TRBJ1-1 | TRBV5-5 | TGTGCCAGCAGCTTGCCCGGGGGCACTGAAGCTTTCTTT | CASSLPGGTEAFF
once | - | TRBJ1-3 | TRBV5-4 | TGTGCCAGCAGCACAGGGACTGGAAACACCATATATTTT | CASSTGTGNTIYF
- | - | TRBJ2-1 | TRBV12-3/TRBV12-4 | TGTGCCAGCGGAGAGGGTAACAATGAGCAGTTCTTC | CASGEGNNEQFF
- | TRBD1 | TRBJ2-7 | TRBV27 | TGTGCCAGCAGTTCGACAGGGAGAAGCTCCTACGAGCAGTACTTC | CASSSTGRSSYEQYF
- | - | TRBJ1-6 | TRBV7-2 | TGTGCCAGCAGCATACAGGGATCCAATTCACCCCTCCACTTT | CASSIQGSNSPLHF
- | TRBD1 | TRBJ2-1 | TRBV19 | TGTGCCAGTAGTATAACAACCGGGACAGGGGCGAACAATGAGCAGTTCTTC | CASSITTGTGANNEQFF
- | - | TRBJ2-3 | TRBV18 | TGTGCCAGCTCAGCCCAGGGAATTGAGGCAGATACGCAGTATTTT | CASSAQGIEADTQYF
once | - | TRBJ2-1 | TRBV7-9 | TGTGCCAGCAGCTTAGTAGTCTCGGGTGGGGAGCAGTTCTTC | CASSLVVSGGEQFF
once | TRBD1 | TRBJ1-2 | TRBV4-1 | TGCGCCAGCAGCCGGAATACTGACAGGGAGAATGGCTACACCTTC | CASSRNTDRENGYTF
- | - | TRBJ1-2 | TRBV4-2 | TGTGCCAGCAATTCCCCCGCTCGACATCCCACCTATGGCTACACCTTC | CASNSPARHPTYGYTF
- | TRBD2 | TRBJ2-7 | TRBV11-2 | TGTGCCAGCACCACTTCACGTGACGGGAGGGCCCGCGAGCAGTACTTC | CASTTSRDGRAREQYF
- | TRBD2 | TRBJ2-2 | TRBV10-3 | TGTGCCATCAGTGAGTGGCTAGCGGGGGTCACCGGGGAGCTGTTTTTT | CAISEWLAGVTGELFF
- | - | TRBJ1-2 | TRBV5-1 | TGCGCCAGCAGCATAGGACAGAGCTATGGCTACACCTTC | CASSIGQSYGYTF
- | TRBD2 | TRBJ2-7 | TRBV2 | TGTGCCAGCAGAACCAGCGGGAGCTCCTACGAGCAGTACTTC | CASRTSGSSYEQYF
- | TRBD1 | TRBJ2-5 | TRBV6-5 | TGTGCCAGCAGATTAACACAGGGGCAAGAGACCCAGTACTTC | CASRLTQGQETQYF
- | - | TRBJ1-2 | TRBV6-1 | TGTGCCAGCAGTGAAGCTCGGGGAATTAACTATGGCTACACCTTC | CASSEARGINYGYTF
- | TRBD1 | TRBJ2-1 | TRBV29-1 | TGCAGCGTTGAAGGGACAGGGGACAATGAGCAGTTCTTC | CSVEGTGDNEQFF
- | TRBD2 | TRBJ2-1 | TRBV5-4 | TGTGCCAGCAGCTCCGGGTTCGGGGGGGCGAGCTCCTACAATGAGCAGTTCTTC | CASSSGFGGASSYNEQFF
- | - | TRBJ2-2 | TRBV2 | TGTGCCAGCAGTCGAGAGGGATTGATTAACACCGGGGAGCTGTTTTTT | CASSREGLINTGELFF
once | TRBD2 | TRBJ2-1 | TRBV2 | TGTGCCACCCGACTAGCGGGCGGATCTACCTTCTTC | CATRLAGGSTFF
- | - | TRBJ1-3 | TRBV5-4 | TGTGCCAGCAGCTCGCGGACTGGACCCTCTGGAAACACCATATATTTT | CASSSRTGPSGNTIYF
- | - | TRBJ1-4 | TRBV16 | TGTGCCAGCAGCCAATTGGGCAGGGAACATGAAAAACTGTTTTTT | CASSQLGREHEKLFF
- | TRBD2 | TRBJ2-5 | TRBV4-1 | TGCGCCAGCAGCCAACTGACTAGCGGGGGGTCGGGGCAAGAGACCCAGTACTTC | CASSQLTSGGSGQETQYF
- | TRBD2 | TRBJ2-1 | TRBV9 | TGTGCCAGCAGCGTAAGCGGCGGGAGTGGTTCCGGGAATGAGCAGTTCTTC | CASSVSGGSGSGNEQFF
- | - | TRBJ2-5 | TRBV7-6 | TGTGCCAGCAGCCCCCGAGGAGCGGGTCAAGAGACCCAGTACTTC | CASSPRGAGQETQYF
- | TRBD1 | TRBJ2-1 | TRBV29-1 | TGCAGCGTTGAAGATTTTGGAGGTGGGACAGGGGGATACAATGAGCAGTTCTTC | CSVEDFGGGTGGYNEQFF
- | - | TRBJ1-2 | TRBV5-4 | TGTGCCAGCAGCCCCAATAACAGGGATGGCTACACCTTC | CASSPNNRDGYTF
- | - | TRBJ2-1 | TRBV11-3 | TGTGCCAGCAGCTTAGAGATTGGGGGGACTCTCTCCTACAATGAGCAGTTCTTC | CASSLEIGGTLSYNEQFF
- | TRBD1 | TRBJ1-4 | TRBV18 | TGTGCCAGCTCACCTTATGTTCAGGGGGCGGGTGAAAAACTGTTTTTT | CASSPYVQGAGEKLFF
few | - | TRBJ1-3 | TRBV6-1 | TGTGCCAGCAGTGATCTATCAGGGACTGGAAACACCATATATTTT | CASSDLSGTGNTIYF
- | TRBD1 | TRBJ2-5 | TRBV19 | TGTGCCAGTAGCCGGACAGGTCAAGAGACCCAGTACTTC | CASSRTGQETQYF
- | - | TRBJ2-1 | TRBV2 | TGTGCCAGCAGCCAGATAATCAGTGAGCAGTTCTTC | CASSQIISEQFF